These T cell receptor beta chains were read from a single sample in a study of molecular identifiers for immune sequencing clone quantification. A single record per CDR3 protein comes from TCRdb applying MiXCR to the PCR reads. The sample has a few hundred thousand distinct CDR3 sequences, over 20% seen once; the top ten hold approximately 0.74%. The material sequenced was naive CD8+ T cells from blood, with Jurkat cell RNA spiked in. These receptors were taken from a human donor in good health. Some libraries in this study had Jurkat cell RNA spiked in. CDR3s include the opening cysteine and the closing phenylalanine or tryptophan. D genes are given only for firm matches. Only part of the rows carry a size: once, few, many, or a class if the clone is expanded.

v_call,d_call,clone_size,j_call,cdr3_aa,cdr3_nt
TRBV9,-,many,TRBJ2-6,CASSVPPSGANVLTF,TGTGCCAGCAGCGTACCCCCCTCTGGGGCCAACGTCCTGACTTTC
TRBV29-1,-,few,TRBJ1-2,CSVEASSLMSYGYTF,TGCAGCGTTGAAGCCTCAAGCCTCATGAGCTATGGCTACACCTTC
TRBV3-1,-,few,TRBJ1-2,CASTNNGMQINYGYTF,TGTGCCAGCACCAACAATGGGATGCAAATTAACTATGGCTACACCTTC
TRBV7-9,TRBD1,-,TRBJ2-7,CASSFRDRGQHEQYF,TGTGCCAGCAGCTTCCGGGACAGGGGGCAGCACGAGCAGTACTTC
TRBV5-1,-,few,TRBJ2-3,CASSLDPRTDTQYF,TGCGCCAGCAGCTTGGATCCCCGCACAGATACGCAGTATTTT
TRBV6-2/TRBV6-3,-,-,TRBJ2-2,CASSYWAGADTGELFF,TGTGCCAGCAGTTACTGGGCAGGGGCCGACACCGGGGAGCTGTTTTTT
TRBV6-5,-,many,TRBJ1-1,CASSYRGMSTEAFF,TGTGCCAGCAGTTATAGGGGTATGAGCACTGAAGCTTTCTTT
TRBV7-9,-,many,TRBJ1-1,CASSSTENTEAFF,TGTGCCAGCAGCTCTACTGAGAACACTGAAGCTTTCTTT
TRBV13,-,-,TRBJ2-7,CASSLEGAPHEQYF,TGTGCCAGCAGCTTAGAAGGGGCGCCCCACGAGCAGTACTTC
TRBV19,TRBD2,-,TRBJ2-1,CASSVGTRSLYNEQFF,TGTGCCAGTAGTGTCGGGACTAGAAGTCTTTACAATGAGCAGTTCTTC
TRBV19,-,many,TRBJ2-3,CASSIPYLDTQYF,TGTGCCAGTAGTATCCCGTACCTGGATACGCAGTATTTT
TRBV5-1,TRBD2,-,TRBJ2-3,CASSLELAGPDTQYF,TGCGCCAGCAGCTTGGAGCTAGCGGGACCAGATACGCAGTATTTT
TRBV4-3,-,many,TRBJ2-5,CASSQDVSRRETQYF,TGCGCCAGCAGCCAAGATGTGTCCCGCCGAGAGACCCAGTACTTC
TRBV7-8,-,-,TRBJ2-2,CASSPHRGQNTGELFF,TGTGCCAGCAGCCCTCATCGGGGGCAGAACACCGGGGAGCTGTTTTTT
TRBV4-2,TRBD1,few,TRBJ1-1,CASSQWGQGITEAFF,TGTGCCAGCAGCCAGTGGGGACAGGGTATCACTGAAGCTTTCTTT
TRBV28,-,many,TRBJ1-1,CASSLRYLEAFF,TGTGCCAGCAGTTTAAGGTACCTTGAAGCTTTCTTT
TRBV10-3,TRBD1,many,TRBJ1-1,CAISWDRNTEAFF,TGTGCCATCAGCTGGGACAGAAACACTGAAGCTTTCTTT
TRBV7-6,-,many,TRBJ2-3,CASSLGSVTDTQYF,TGTGCCAGCAGCTTGGGCTCGGTCACAGATACGCAGTATTTT
TRBV6-1,TRBD2,-,TRBJ2-3,CASSERGAGVSTDTQYF,TGTGCCAGCAGTGAACGAGGAGCGGGGGTTAGCACAGATACGCAGTATTTT
TRBV7-8,-,few,TRBJ1-1,CASSLGVSHTEAFF,TGTGCCAGCAGCTTAGGCGTATCTCACACTGAAGCTTTCTTT
TRBV4-3,-,few,TRBJ1-1,CASSQDRTNTEAFF,TGCGCCAGCAGCCAAGATAGGACGAACACTGAAGCTTTCTTT
TRBV5-8,-,-,TRBJ1-5,CASSLAYSSNQPQHF,TGTGCCAGCAGCTTGGCGTATAGCAGCAATCAGCCCCAGCATTTT
TRBV5-3,-,-,TRBJ2-7,CASSTDYLPYEQYF,TGTGCCAGCAGCACAGATTACCTACCCTACGAGCAGTACTTC
TRBV7-8,-,many,TRBJ2-3,CASSFPVGTDTQYF,TGTGCCAGCAGCTTCCCAGTAGGGACAGATACGCAGTATTTT
TRBV20-1,-,-,TRBJ2-7,CSASGVGYERYF,TGCAGTGCTAGTGGGGTTGGGTACGAGCGGTACTTC
TRBV6-5,TRBD1,-,TRBJ2-5,CASRPGQAQETQYF,TGTGCCAGCAGGCCCGGACAGGCCCAAGAGACCCAGTACTTC
TRBV2,-,many,TRBJ1-5,CASSDPRGGQPQHF,TGTGCCAGCAGTGACCCCAGGGGCGGTCAGCCCCAGCATTTT
TRBV6-5,TRBD2,-,TRBJ2-3,CASSPGLVTDTQYF,TGTGCCAGCAGTCCCGGACTAGTTACAGATACGCAGTATTTT
TRBV28,-,-,TRBJ2-7,CASILFGREQYF,TGTGCCAGCATTTTATTTGGTCGGGAGCAGTACTTC
TRBV6-5,TRBD2,few,TRBJ2-1,CASSSSGLAGGGPYNEQFF,TGTGCCAGCAGTTCCTCGGGACTAGCGGGGGGAGGGCCCTACAATGAGCAGTTCTTC
TRBV5-4,TRBD2,few,TRBJ2-1,CASSFSSGGARNEQFF,TGTGCCAGCAGCTTTTCTAGCGGGGGGGCCCGTAATGAGCAGTTCTTC
TRBV9,-,many,TRBJ2-3,CASSPNTDTQYF,TGTGCCAGCAGCCCGAACACAGATACGCAGTATTTT
TRBV10-3,-,few,TRBJ2-3,CAISGVGSTDTQYF,TGTGCCATCAGTGGAGTTGGGAGCACAGATACGCAGTATTTT
TRBV7-2,-,many,TRBJ2-3,CASSLGGGPPTDTQYF,TGTGCCAGCAGCTTAGGTGGCGGACCTCCCACGGATACGCAGTATTTT
TRBV12-3/TRBV12-4,-,few,TRBJ1-2,CASSSTGNYGYTF,TGTGCCAGCAGTTCAACGGGCAACTATGGCTACACCTTC
TRBV6-5,-,many,TRBJ1-1,CASSFTDGQANTEAFF,TGTGCCAGCAGTTTCACCGATGGACAAGCGAACACTGAAGCTTTCTTT
TRBV7-9,-,-,TRBJ1-4,CASTVGLGEKLFF,TGTGCCAGCACCGTGGGGCTTGGAGAAAAACTGTTTTTT
TRBV5-6,-,many,TRBJ1-4,CASSLASEGANEKLFF,TGTGCCAGCAGCTTGGCCTCGGAGGGCGCTAATGAAAAACTGTTTTTT
TRBV2,-,many,TRBJ2-3,CASSEEDDTQYF,TGTGCCAGCAGTGAGGAGGATGATACGCAGTATTTT
TRBV6-1,-,many,TRBJ2-7,CASNTVQGYEQYF,TGTGCCAGCAATACGGTACAGGGCTACGAGCAGTACTTC
TRBV6-5,-,many,TRBJ2-1,CASSPSPPGLNEQFF,TGTGCCAGCAGTCCCTCACCACCAGGGTTGAATGAGCAGTTCTTC
TRBV9,TRBD1,few,TRBJ2-6,CASSALPGTAGANVLTF,TGTGCCAGCAGCGCTTTACCCGGGACAGCTGGGGCCAACGTCCTGACTTTC
TRBV4-1,-,-,TRBJ2-5,CASSLDRVHETQYF,TGCGCCAGCAGCTTAGACCGGGTCCACGAGACCCAGTACTTC
TRBV27,TRBD1,few,TRBJ1-2,CASSFGWTGGSVGYTF,TGTGCCAGCAGTTTTGGGTGGACAGGGGGATCGGTTGGCTACACCTTC
TRBV5-6,-,many,TRBJ2-4,CASSLANSQAYLSIQYF,TGTGCCAGCAGCTTGGCCAACTCTCAGGCTTATCTTAGCATTCAGTACTTC
TRBV4-1,TRBD1,few,TRBJ1-1,CASSRGQGAVDTEAFF,TGCGCCAGCAGCCGAGGACAGGGGGCGGTGGACACTGAAGCTTTCTTT